What follows are 16 T cell receptor beta chains derived from one specimen sequenced in a study of regulatory T cells in long-lasting Graves disease. Specified time point: newly diagnosed GD, antithyroid drugs for less than 3 months. Researchers made the TCR library from RNA that was extracted from PBMCs. With iRepertoire HTBI primers and Arm-PCR of CDR3 regions, TCR beta libraries were built. From the multiplex PCR reads, TCRdb called clonotypes with MiXCR, one entry per CDR3 protein. The repertoire holds about 540,000 distinct CDR3 sequences, roughly 14% seen once, with roughly a tenth in the top ten. This same sample was also part of a study on T cells in Graves' hyperthyroidism and ophthalmopathy.

Sample: peripheral blood mononuclear cells (PBMCs), taken at new diagnosis, from a patient treated with antithyroid drugs. Every receptor here comes from a man younger than 45 with Graves disease.

V is TRBV7-2 and J is TRBJ2-3; 11 nucleotides agree with TRBD2. From germline, CDR1 is SGHTA and CDR2 FQGNSA. Trimming cost V 1 base and J 6 bases; bases outside gene matches: 6. This CDR3 comprises 16 residues. The CDR3, as DNA: TGTGCCAGCAGCTTAGTAGCGGGAGGGCCGAGGGATACGCAGTATTTT. Translation: CASSLVAGGPRDTQYF. The full variable domain, its missing parts supplied by reference TRBV7-2 and TRBJ2-3, is GAGVSQSPSNKVTEKGKDVELRCDPISGHTALYWYRQSLGQGLEFLIYFQGNSAPDKSGLPSDRFSAERTGGSVSTLTIQRTQQEDSAVYLCASSLVAGGPRDTQYFGPGTRLTVL.

This clonotype was found many times. Here the CDR3 reads CASSLPSSYEQYF. The CDR3 DNA reads TGTGCCAGCTCCCTTCCCAGCTCCTACGAGCAGTACTTC. V usage is TRBV12-3 or TRBV12-4 and J usage is TRBJ2-7; D gene ambiguous. V shed 8 bases and J shed 0 bases, with 11 bases lying between them. CDR3 length equals 13 residues.

This clonotype has more than one count but fewer than ten. The junction differs from germline at one of its ends, possibly a read error. The rearrangement links TRBV12-3 or TRBV12-4 to TRBJ2-7; 7 nucleotides match TRBD2. The CDR3 runs to 14 residues. The CDR3 nucleotides are TGTGCCAGTAAACTAGCGACATCCTCCTACGAGCGGTACTTC. Amino acids: CASKLATSSYERYF.

The chain is built from TRBV18 and TRBJ2-7; 7 bases match TRBD1. The V gene end was trimmed by 3 bases and the J gene end by 2 bases; junction bases not matched to a gene: 4. This CDR3 region has 14 residues. CDR1 KGHSH and CDR2 LQKENI come from the germline V gene. In DNA form, the CDR3 reads TGTGCCAGCTCACCCACAGGGGTCCCCTACGAGCAGTACTTC. This translates into CASSPTGVPYEQYF.

Comments on this clonotype: This sequence may be a read error, since a much larger clone differs from it by one base. This sequence joins TRBV24-1 and TRBJ2-3; D is unclear. CDR1 and CDR2 (germline): KGHDR, SFDVKD. There are 17 residues in the CDR3. Here the CDR3 DNA reads TGTGCCACCAGTAATTTAACCTCTCGAGAGTTAGGGGATACGCAGTATTTT. Its protein is CATSNLTSRELGDTQYF.

The gene calls are TRBV5-1 and TRBJ1-3, with 8 bases fitting TRBD1. V shed 0 bases, J shed 7 bases, and the junction held 12 bases outside the gene matches. This CDR3 comprises 17 residues. Per germline, CDR1 SGHRS and CDR2 YFSETQ. CDR3 nucleotides: TGCGCCAGCAGCTTGGATAGGCAGGGGGCAGGACGGAACACCATATATTTT. It codes for CASSLDRQGAGRNTIYF.

This clonotype appeared a few times. The rearrangement uses TRBV30 and TRBJ1-2; D is perhaps TRBD1 (5 bases). V was clipped by 3 bases and J by 3 bases, with 11 bases between them. The germline CDR1 and CDR2 sequences are GTSNPN and SVGIG (reference sequence). This CDR3 is 13 amino acids long. The DNA of the CDR3 is TGTGCCTGGAGCCCGACAGTGTACTATGGCTACACCTTC. It is translated as CAWSPTVYYGYTF.

The chain recombines TRBV4-1 with TRBJ2-7; D might be TRBD2 (5 bases). V was shortened by 4 bases and J by 1 base, with 11 bases between the two germline ends. The CDR3 totals 14 residues. Germline V gene lookup returns CDR1 MGHRA and CDR2 YSYEKL. The CDR3, as DNA: TGCGCCAGCAGCCCGCGGGTCCTATCCTACGAGCAGTACTTC. It encodes CASSPRVLSYEQYF.

CDR3 sequence reads: CASTLSRTGGYGYTF. In DNA form, the CDR3 reads TGTGCCAGCACCCTTTCTCGGACAGGGGGCTATGGCTACACCTTC. The chain joins TRBV28 to TRBJ1-2; 10 bases map to TRBD1. V lost 7 bases and J lost 4; bases outside the gene matches: 9. This CDR3 region has 15 residues. The germline CDR1 and CDR2 sequences are MDHEN and SYDVKM.

The rearrangement uses TRBV15 and TRBJ2-1, with a tentative D call TRBD1 (6 bases). This CDR3 is 14 amino acids long. Germline CDR1 is LNHNV and CDR2 is YYDKDF (reference sequence). Trimming took 1 base from V and 5 from J, leaving 9 bases between them. The CDR3 loop reads CATSRARDNNEQFF. The CDR3 nucleotides read TGTGCCACCAGCAGAGCCCGGGACAACAATGAGCAGTTCTTC.

V is TRBV30 and J is TRBJ2-7, with 7 bases lining up with TRBD2. The CDR3 sequence is 15 residues long. In germline, CDR1 is GTSNPN, CDR2 SVGIG (reference sequence). V lost 8 bases and J lost 6; bases outside the gene matches: 19. CDR3 amino acids: CARMRTGLELSEQYF. CDR3 DNA: TGTGCCCGGATGAGAACCGGACTAGAGTTGTCCGAGCAGTACTTC.

This clonotype was seen at least ten times. This chain joins TRBV28 and TRBJ2-7, with D perhaps TRBD2 (6 bases). V was cut by 8 bases and J by 2 bases, with 13 bases left in between. This CDR3 contains 13 residues. Germline V lookup: CDR1 MDHEN, CDR2 SYDVKM. The chain's CDR3 is CASLGRGTYEQYF. CDR3 DNA: TGTGCCAGCCTCGGTCGGGGGACCTACGAGCAGTACTTC.

Regarding this clonotype: The junction does not match germline at one end; this may be a read error. The CDR3 here is CASSPQRGDLTITQQHF. CDR3 nucleotide sequence: TGTGCCAGCTCACCACAGCGGGGAGACCTTACGATAACGCAGCAGCACTTC. The chain links TRBV18 to TRBJ2-3, with 7 bases lining up with TRBD2. Germline CDR1 KGHSH, CDR2 LQKENI. This CDR3 spans 17 amino acids.

The genes are TRBV10-3 and TRBJ2-7; 9 bases agree with TRBD2. V dropped 4 bases and J dropped 5; count of bases not matched to a gene: 9. The CDR3 consists of 15 residues. Germline values: CDR1 ENHRY, CDR2 SYGVKD. The CDR3 nucleotides are TGTGCCATCAGTGGATTAGCGGGAGTCGGTAACGAGCAGTACTTC. Translating gives CAISGLAGVGNEQYF.

On this clonotype itself: A much larger clone sits a single nucleotide away, making a read error possible. The V and J genes are TRBV3-1 and TRBJ2-7; D gene uncertain. The CDR3 has 13 residues. The germline V gene has CDR1 LGHDT and CDR2 YNNKEL (reference sequence). V lost 5 bases and J 4 bases, leaving 12 bases between the germline ends. This CDR3 reads CASSKKAAYEQYF. The CDR3 DNA reads as TGTGCCAGCAGCAAAAAGGCAGCGTACGAGCAGTACTTC.

This clonotype was observed at least ten times. This chain uses TRBV7-9 with TRBJ2-7; TRBD1 agrees at 7 bases. Germline trimming cut 7 bases from V and 4 bases from J; bases unmatched to any gene: 7. This CDR3 is built from 13 residues. Germline V gene data show CDR1 as SEHNR and CDR2 as FQNEAQ (reference sequence). DNA for the CDR3: TGTGCCAGCAAACAGGGGACGGGGTACGAGCAGTACTTC. Protein product: CASKQGTGYEQYF.